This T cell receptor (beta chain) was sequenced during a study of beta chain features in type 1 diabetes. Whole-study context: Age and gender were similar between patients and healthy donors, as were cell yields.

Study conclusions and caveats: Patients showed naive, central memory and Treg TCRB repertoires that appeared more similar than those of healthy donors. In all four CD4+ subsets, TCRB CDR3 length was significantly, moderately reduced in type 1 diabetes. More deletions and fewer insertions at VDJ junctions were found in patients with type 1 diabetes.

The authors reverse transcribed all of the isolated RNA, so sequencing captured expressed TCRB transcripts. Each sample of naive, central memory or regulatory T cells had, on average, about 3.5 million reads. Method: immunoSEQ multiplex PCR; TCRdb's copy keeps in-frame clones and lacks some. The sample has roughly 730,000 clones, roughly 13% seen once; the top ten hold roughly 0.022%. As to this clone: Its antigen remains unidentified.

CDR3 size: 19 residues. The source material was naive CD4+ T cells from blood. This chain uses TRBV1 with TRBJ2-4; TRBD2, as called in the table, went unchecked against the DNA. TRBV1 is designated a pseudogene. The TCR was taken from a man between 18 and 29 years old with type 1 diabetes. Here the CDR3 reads CTSSAPSRGDGGLKNIQYF. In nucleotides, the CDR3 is TGCACCAGCAGTGCCCCAAGTCGGGGAGACGGGGGACTGAAAAACATTCAGTACTTC.